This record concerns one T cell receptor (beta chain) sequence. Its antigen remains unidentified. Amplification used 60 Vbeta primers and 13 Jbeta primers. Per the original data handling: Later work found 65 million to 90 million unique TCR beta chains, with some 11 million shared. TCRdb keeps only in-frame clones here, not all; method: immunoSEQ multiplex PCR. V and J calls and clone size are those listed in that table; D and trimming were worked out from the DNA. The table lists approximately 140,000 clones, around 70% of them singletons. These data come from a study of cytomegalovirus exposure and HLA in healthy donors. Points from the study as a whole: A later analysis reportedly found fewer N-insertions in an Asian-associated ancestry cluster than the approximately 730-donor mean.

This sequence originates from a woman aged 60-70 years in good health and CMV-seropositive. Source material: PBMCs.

CDR3 DNA: TGTGCCAGCAGAGAACTAGCGGGGGGGCTCTACGAGCAGTACTTC. It yields the protein CASRELAGGLYEQYF. The chain couples TRBV2 to TRBJ2-7; 13 bases map to TRBD2. The CDR3 has 15 amino acids. Germline CDR1 and CDR2: SNHLY and FYNNEI. Unmatched junction bases numbered 5, after V lost 6 bases and J lost 3 bases.